These 21 T cell receptor beta chains came from one sample sequenced in a study of control samples from healthy donors and cancer patients. TCRdb's table, derived via immunoSEQ multiplex PCR, lists solely in-frame clones and lacks some. The profile shows approximately 100,000 clones, roughly nine tenths of them singletons. The material sequenced was blood. The receptors were sampled from a young man in good health.

This clone was seen just once. This chain connects TRBV7-3 to TRBJ2-2; D gene unclear. The CDR3 totals 15 residues. The ends were cut back, 0 bases at V and 1 base at J, with 6 bases in the middle. The germline V gene encodes CDR1 SGHTA and CDR2 FQGTGA. The CDR3 sequence: CASSLTPGNTGELFF. The CDR3 DNA sequence: TGTGCCAGCAGCTTAACGCCAGGGAACACCGGGGAGCTGTTTTTT. The full variable domain, in which reference TRBV7-3 and TRBJ2-2 provide the parts outside the CDR3, is GAGVSQTPSNKVTEKGKYVELRCDPISGHTALYWYRQSLGQGPEFLIYFQGTGAADDSGLPNDRFFAVRPEGSVSTLKIQRTERGDSAVYLCASSLTPGNTGELFFGEGSRLTVL.

This clone is categorized as medium-sized (0.01 to 0.1%). The sample carries other DNA sequences with the same CDR3. This chain uses TRBV29-1 with TRBJ2-1; D not certain. The CDR3 totals 11 residues. Germline lookup yields CDR1 SQVTM and CDR2 ANQGSEA. V lost 3 bases and J 3 bases, leaving 3 bases between the germline ends. The CDR3 nucleotides read TGCAGCGTTGAGGACTACAATGAGCAGTTCTTC. This encodes CSVEDYNEQFF.

This chain joins TRBV30 and TRBJ2-7, with a tentative D call TRBD1 (5 bases). Trimming pared 2 bases from V and 3 bases from J, leaving 11 bases between. The CDR3 has 13 residues. Germline CDR1 and CDR2: GTSNPN and SVGIG (reference sequence). The CDR3 DNA is TGTGCCTGGAGTTCCGGACACCTCTACGAGCAGTACTTC. Translated: CAWSSGHLYEQYF. Combining the CDR3 with reference TRBV30 and TRBJ2-7 gives the whole variable domain SQTIHQWPATLVQPVGSPLSLECTVEGTSNPNLYWYRQAAGRGLQLLFYSVGIGQISSEVPQNLSASRPQDRQFILSSKKLLLSDSGFYLCAWSSGHLYEQYFGPGTRLTVT.

The chain combines TRBV4-1 with TRBJ1-2; 7 nucleotides match TRBD1. The germline CDR1 and CDR2 sequences are MGHRA and YSYEKL. The CDR3 is 16 amino acids. V was pared by 1 base and J by 2 bases, with 7 bases of the junction left unmatched. The CDR3 sequence: CASSQGQGIDNYGYTF. CDR3 in DNA: TGCGCCAGCAGCCAAGGACAGGGAATTGACAACTATGGCTACACCTTC.

The V and J genes are TRBV6-1 and TRBJ1-2, with D uncertain. The CDR3 is made up of 14 amino acids. The ends were cut back, 3 bases at V and 4 bases at J, with 12 bases in the middle. CDR1 is MNHNS and CDR2 is SASEGT in the germline V gene. CDR3 nucleotide sequence: TGTGCCAGCAGTGAGCTGGACTCAGTCTATGGCTACACCTTC. Translation: CASSELDSVYGYTF.

The chain links TRBV11-3 to TRBJ2-3; 9 bases fit TRBD2. CDR1 SGHNT and CDR2 YENEEA come from the germline V gene. This CDR3 comprises 15 residues. After removal of 5 bases from V and 6 bases from J, the junction contained 9 bases not matched to a gene. The CDR3 DNA is TGTGCCAGCAGCCCGCGGGGGGGCTACGCGGATACGCAGTATTTT. It yields the protein CASSPRGGYADTQYF.

This clone was recorded only once. The chain is built from TRBV14 and TRBJ1-3; no clear D. The CDR3 length is 16 residues. Trimming stripped 4 bases from V and 0 bases from J, with 13 bases between. The germline V gene encodes CDR1 SGHDN and CDR2 FVKESK. The DNA of the CDR3 is TGTGCCAGCAGCCTCAACGGGCCGAGCTCTGGAAACACCATATATTTT. The encoded protein is CASSLNGPSSGNTIYF.

The V gene is TRBV9, the J gene TRBJ1-2; TRBD1 matches 9 bases. Germline assignment: CDR1 SGDLS and CDR2 YYNGEE. This CDR3 is built from 15 residues. J lost 6 bases, V lost 4 bases, and 10 bases had no gene match. The CDR3 sequence: CASSTRLGQGNGYTF. The CDR3 DNA reads TGTGCCAGCAGCACCCGCCTGGGACAGGGCAATGGCTACACCTTC.

The V and J genes are TRBV20-1 and TRBJ2-3, with unresolved D. Germline CDR1 DFQATT, CDR2 SNEGSKA (reference sequence). Between the trimmed V and J ends, which lost 3 bases and 9 bases, there was a span of 13 bases. This CDR3 comprises 12 residues. The CDR3 nucleotides read TGCAGTGCTAGTCCCGGGCAGCTAACGCAGTATTTT. It is translated as CSASPGQLTQYF.

The chain links TRBV14 to TRBJ1-3; D remains unclear. This CDR3 comprises 17 residues. CDR1 and CDR2 from the germline V gene are SGHDN and FVKESK. V lost 4 bases and J 0 bases, leaving 16 bases between the germline ends. In DNA form, the CDR3 reads TGTGCCAGCAGCCCCGGGGAGCAGGACTTCTCTGGAAACACCATATATTTT. Its translation is CASSPGEQDFSGNTIYF.

V usage is TRBV9 and J usage is TRBJ1-2; 11 positions match TRBD1. V shed 4 bases, J shed 5 bases, and the junction held 10 bases outside the gene matches. This CDR3 spans 16 amino acids. Per the germline V gene, CDR1 is SGDLS and CDR2 is YYNGEE. CDR3 sequence: CASSPRDRGIGYGYTF. CDR3 nucleotide sequence: TGTGCCAGCAGCCCCCGGGACAGGGGGATCGGGTATGGCTACACCTTC.

The CDR3: CASSLGGSPGYEQYF. CDR3 DNA: TGTGCCAGCAGCTTAGGGGGTTCCCCCGGCTACGAGCAGTACTTC. The J gene is TRBJ2-7, the V gene TRBV5-8; D might be TRBD1 (6 bases). CDR3 length: 15 amino acids. From germline, CDR1 is SGHTS and CDR2 YDEGEE. The germline V and J ends were trimmed by 2 bases and 3 bases, with 15 bases remaining between them.

This clone has a handful of counts. The chain links TRBV7-9 to TRBJ2-7; possibly TRBD1 or TRBD2 for D (6 bases each). CDR3 length equals 13 residues. V lost 7 bases, J lost 3 bases, and 13 bases lay in between. Germline V CDR1 and CDR2: SEHNR, FQNEAQ (reference sequence). This CDR3 is CASTGDKYYEQYV. The CDR3 nucleotides are TGTGCCAGCACGGGGGACAAATACTACGAGCAGTACGTC.

V and J are TRBV6-1 and TRBJ2-7; no clear D gene. CDR3 length: 16 residues. CDR1 is MNHNS and CDR2 is SASEGT in the germline V gene. V dropped 2 bases and J dropped 2 bases, with 16 bases sitting between them. The chain's CDR3 is CASSELSAVPAYEQYV. Written as DNA, the CDR3 is TGTGCCAGCAGTGAACTTTCAGCAGTTCCCGCCTACGAGCAGTACGTC.

In its sample, this clone was seen once. J is TRBJ2-2 and V is TRBV9; possibly TRBD1 for D (5 bases). This CDR3 contains 17 residues. The ends were cut back, 6 bases at V and 0 bases at J, with 18 bases in the middle. Germline loops: CDR1 SGDLS, CDR2 YYNGEE. CDR3 nucleotides: TGTGCCAGCACGACAGTAGACATCTTCGCGAACACCGGGGAGCTGTTTTTT. Its translation is CASTTVDIFANTGELFF.

The chain carries TRBV7-9 and TRBJ1-2, with 10 nucleotides matching TRBD1. Trimming cost V 1 base and J 4 bases; bases outside gene matches: 9. This CDR3 is 17 amino acids long. Germline CDR1 is SEHNR and CDR2 is FQNEAQ (reference sequence). CDR3 nucleotide sequence: TGTGCCAGCAGCTTAGACGTGGCGACAGGGGGCTCCTATGGCTACACCTTC. Translating gives CASSLDVATGGSYGYTF.

This sequence joins TRBV5-6 and TRBJ2-3; D is ambiguous. Germline V lookup: CDR1 SGHDT, CDR2 YYEEEE. The ends were cut back, 4 bases at V and 9 bases at J, with 12 bases in the middle. There are 12 residues in the CDR3. In nucleotides, the CDR3 is TGTGCCAGCAGCCTAACTCTGGGGACGCAGTATTTT. Its translation: CASSLTLGTQYF.

The chain links TRBV6-5 to TRBJ2-7; D tentatively reads TRBD1 or TRBD2 (5 bases each). The CDR3 loop spans 13 amino acids. V lost 6 bases to trimming and J lost 8 bases, with 17 bases between them. In germline, CDR1 is MNHEY, CDR2 SVGAGI. As DNA, the CDR3 is TGTGCCAGCAGCGAGGGGCTACAAGGGAAGCAGTACGTC. Its translation: CASSEGLQGKQYV.

The chain links TRBV30 to TRBJ2-1; 13 nucleotides match TRBD2. The J segment lost 9 bases and the V segment lost 4 bases, leaving 6 bases of the junction unmatched. This CDR3 spans 14 amino acids. Germline V gene sequence: CDR1 GTSNPN, CDR2 SVGIG (reference sequence). CDR3 region: CAWTTSGGLGEQFF. The CDR3 bases are TGTGCCTGGACGACTAGCGGGGGGCTTGGTGAGCAGTTCTTC.

The chain couples TRBV6-6 to TRBJ2-7; D possibly corresponds to TRBD2 (6 bases). The V gene's germline CDR1 is MNHNY and CDR2 SVGAGI (reference sequence). This CDR3 is 14 amino acids long. Trimming shortened V by 0 bases and J by 3 bases, and 9 bases separated the two germline ends. CDR3 sequence: CASSYSGGNYEQYV. In nucleotides, the CDR3 is TGTGCCAGCAGTTACTCGGGGGGAAACTACGAGCAGTACGTC.

This clone was counted between two and nine times. The chain uses TRBV3-1 (or the pseudogene TRBV3-2) and TRBJ1-2; 8 bases map to TRBD1. The CDR3 has 14 residues. The germline V gene has CDR1 LGHDT and CDR2 YNNKEL (reference sequence). V lost 1 base, J lost 7 bases, and 5 bases stayed unmatched. CDR3 residues: CASSQGTGSGGYTF. The CDR3 region has the DNA TGTGCCAGCAGCCAAGGGACAGGGTCGGGTGGCTACACCTTC.